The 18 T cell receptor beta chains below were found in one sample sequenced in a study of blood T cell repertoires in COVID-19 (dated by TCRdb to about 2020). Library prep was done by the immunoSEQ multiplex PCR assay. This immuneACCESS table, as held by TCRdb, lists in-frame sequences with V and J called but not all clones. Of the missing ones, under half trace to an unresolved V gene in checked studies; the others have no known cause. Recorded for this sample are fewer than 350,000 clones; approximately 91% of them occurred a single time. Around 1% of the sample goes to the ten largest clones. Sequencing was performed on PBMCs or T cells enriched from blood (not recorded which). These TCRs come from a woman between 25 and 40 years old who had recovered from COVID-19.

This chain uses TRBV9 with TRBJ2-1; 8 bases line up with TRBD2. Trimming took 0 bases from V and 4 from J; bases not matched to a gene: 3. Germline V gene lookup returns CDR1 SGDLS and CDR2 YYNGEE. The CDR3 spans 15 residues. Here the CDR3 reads CASSVDIAGYNEQFF. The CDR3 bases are TGTGCCAGCAGCGTAGATATAGCGGGATACAATGAGCAGTTCTTC.

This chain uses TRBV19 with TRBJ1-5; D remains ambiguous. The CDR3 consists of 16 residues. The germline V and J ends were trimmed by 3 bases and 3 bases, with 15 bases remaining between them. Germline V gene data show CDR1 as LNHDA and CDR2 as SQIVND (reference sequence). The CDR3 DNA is TGTGCCAGTAGTATCGCTGCCCTCCAGGTCAATCAGCCCCAGCATTTT. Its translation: CASSIAALQVNQPQHF.

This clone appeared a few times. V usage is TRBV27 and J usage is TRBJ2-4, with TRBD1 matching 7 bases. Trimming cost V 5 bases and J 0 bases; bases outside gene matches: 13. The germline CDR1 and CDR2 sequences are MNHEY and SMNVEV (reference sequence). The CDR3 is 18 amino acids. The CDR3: CASSPTTGPAKAKNIQYF. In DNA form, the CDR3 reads TGTGCCAGCAGTCCTACGACAGGGCCGGCGAAAGCCAAAAACATTCAGTACTTC.

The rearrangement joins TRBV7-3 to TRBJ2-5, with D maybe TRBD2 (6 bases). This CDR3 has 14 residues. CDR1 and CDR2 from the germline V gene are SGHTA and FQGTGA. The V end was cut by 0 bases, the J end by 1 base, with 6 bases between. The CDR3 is CASSLTGGQETQYF. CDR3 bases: TGTGCCAGCAGCTTAACGGGGGGCCAAGAGACCCAGTACTTC.

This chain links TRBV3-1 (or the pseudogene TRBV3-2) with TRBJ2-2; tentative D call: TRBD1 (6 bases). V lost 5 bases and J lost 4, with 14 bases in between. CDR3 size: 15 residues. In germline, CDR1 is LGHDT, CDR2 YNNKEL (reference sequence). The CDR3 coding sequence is TGTGCCAGCAGCACGGGACATTCGGGCACCGGGGAGCTGTTTTTT. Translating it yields CASSTGHSGTGELFF.

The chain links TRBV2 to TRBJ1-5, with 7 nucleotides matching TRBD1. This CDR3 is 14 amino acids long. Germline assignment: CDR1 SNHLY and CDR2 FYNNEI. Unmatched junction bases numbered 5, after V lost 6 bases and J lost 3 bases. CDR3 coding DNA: TGTGCCAGCAGCCGGGACAGACTCAATCAGCCCCAGCATTTT. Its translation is CASSRDRLNQPQHF.

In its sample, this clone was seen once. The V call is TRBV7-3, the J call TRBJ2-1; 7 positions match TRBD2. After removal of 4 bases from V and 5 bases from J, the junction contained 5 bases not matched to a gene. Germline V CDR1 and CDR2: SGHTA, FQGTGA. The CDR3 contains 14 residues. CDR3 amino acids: CASSSTSVNNEQFF. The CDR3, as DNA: TGTGCCAGCAGCTCTACTAGCGTGAACAATGAGCAGTTCTTC.

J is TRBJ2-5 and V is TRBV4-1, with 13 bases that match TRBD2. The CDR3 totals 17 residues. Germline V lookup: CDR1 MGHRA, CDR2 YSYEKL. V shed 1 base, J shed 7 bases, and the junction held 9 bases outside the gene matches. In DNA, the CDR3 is TGCGCCAGCAGCCAAGGCCTACTAGCGGGAGGGACCGGGACCCAGTACTTC. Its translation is CASSQGLLAGGTGTQYF.

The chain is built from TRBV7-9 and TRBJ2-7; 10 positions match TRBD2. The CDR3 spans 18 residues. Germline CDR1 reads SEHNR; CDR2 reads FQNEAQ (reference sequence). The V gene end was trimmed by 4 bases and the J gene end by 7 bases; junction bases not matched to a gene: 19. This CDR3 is CASSSPGSSGRVRWEQYF. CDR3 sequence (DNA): TGTGCCAGCAGCTCCCCCGGATCTAGCGGGAGAGTAAGGTGGGAGCAGTACTTC.

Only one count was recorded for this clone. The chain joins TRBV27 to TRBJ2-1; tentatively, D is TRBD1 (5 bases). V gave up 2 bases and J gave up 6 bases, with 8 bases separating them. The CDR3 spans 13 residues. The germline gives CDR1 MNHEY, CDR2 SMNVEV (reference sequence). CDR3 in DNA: TGTGCCAGCAGTTTACCTCAGGGCAATGAGCAGTTCTTC. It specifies CASSLPQGNEQFF.

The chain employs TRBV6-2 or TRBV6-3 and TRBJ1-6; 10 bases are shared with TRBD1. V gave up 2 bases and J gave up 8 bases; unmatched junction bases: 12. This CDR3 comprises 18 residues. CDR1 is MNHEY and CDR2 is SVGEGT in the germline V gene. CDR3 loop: CASSYQVGTGAADSPLHF. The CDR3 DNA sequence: TGTGCCAGCAGTTACCAGGTGGGGACAGGGGCCGCGGATTCACCCCTCCACTTT.

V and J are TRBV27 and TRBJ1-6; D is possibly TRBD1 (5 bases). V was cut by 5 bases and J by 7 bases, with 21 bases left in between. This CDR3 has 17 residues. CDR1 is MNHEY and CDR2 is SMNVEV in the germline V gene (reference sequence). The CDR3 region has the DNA TGTGCCAGCAGTACCCTCAAGGAGGGGCCCCTCAATTCACCCCTCCACTTT. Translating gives CASSTLKEGPLNSPLHF.

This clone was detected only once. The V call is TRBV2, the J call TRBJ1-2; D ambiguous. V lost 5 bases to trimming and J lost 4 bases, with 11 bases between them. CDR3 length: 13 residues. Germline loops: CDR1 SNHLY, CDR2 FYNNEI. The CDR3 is CASSRESAYGYTF. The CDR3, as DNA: TGTGCCAGCAGTAGGGAGTCCGCCTATGGCTACACCTTC.

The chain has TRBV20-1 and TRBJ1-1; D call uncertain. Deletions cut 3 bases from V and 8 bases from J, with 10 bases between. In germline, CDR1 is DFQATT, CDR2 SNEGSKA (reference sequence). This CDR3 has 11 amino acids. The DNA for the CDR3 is TGCAGTGCTAGGGCGGGGTTAGAAGCTTTCTTT. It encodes CSARAGLEAFF.

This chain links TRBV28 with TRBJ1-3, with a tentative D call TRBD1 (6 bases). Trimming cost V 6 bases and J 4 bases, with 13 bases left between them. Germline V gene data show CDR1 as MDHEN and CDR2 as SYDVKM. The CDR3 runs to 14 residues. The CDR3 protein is CASSWWGPGNTIYF. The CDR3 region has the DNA TGTGCCAGCAGCTGGTGGGGGCCGGGAAACACCATATATTTT.

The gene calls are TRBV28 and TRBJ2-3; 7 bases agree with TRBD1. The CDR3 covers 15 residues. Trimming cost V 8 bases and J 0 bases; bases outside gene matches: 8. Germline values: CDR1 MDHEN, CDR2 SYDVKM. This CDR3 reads CASGSGTESTDTQYF. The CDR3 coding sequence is TGTGCCAGCGGGTCCGGGACAGAGAGCACAGATACGCAGTATTTT.

CDR3 DNA: TGTGCCAGCAGCCCCTCGTGGAGTTCCAACATTCAGCCCCAGCATTTT. This codes for CASSPSWSSNIQPQHF. V usage is TRBV7-2 and J usage is TRBJ1-5, with D unclear. V shed 5 bases and J shed 6 bases, with 20 bases lying between them. Per the germline V gene, CDR1 is SGHTA and CDR2 is FQGNSA. The CDR3 has 16 amino acids.

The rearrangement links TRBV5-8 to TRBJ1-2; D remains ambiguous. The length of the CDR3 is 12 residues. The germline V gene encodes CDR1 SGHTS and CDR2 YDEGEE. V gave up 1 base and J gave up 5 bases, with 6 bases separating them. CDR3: CASSLYSYGYTF. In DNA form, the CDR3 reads TGTGCCAGCAGCTTGTATTCTTATGGCTACACCTTC.